Below, one TCR beta chain is given with its context. This record belongs to a study of PD-L1 blockade in urothelial cancer. Overall study: Blood-derived samples held a median roughly 150,000 T cells.

The protocol was immunoSEQ multiplex PCR, while the TCRdb copy is restricted to in-frame clones and leaves out a portion. The sample consists of approximately 70,000 clones, approximately 88% of them appearing once. The sequenced sample was PBMCs, obtained around atezolizumab (anti-PD-L1) treatment. This clonotype was obtained from a man aged 55 to 70 with urothelial cancer.

CDR3 region: CASSLGGPGVNQPQHF. In DNA form, the CDR3 reads TGTGCCAGCAGCTTAGGGGGCCCGGGGGTCAATCAGCCCCAGCATTTT. The chain recombines TRBV7-9 with TRBJ1-5; D perhaps matches TRBD1 (5 bases). CDR3 size: 16 residues. The V gene lost 1 base and the J gene lost 3 bases, with 13 bases spanning the gap. Germline-derived CDR1 and CDR2 are SEHNR and FQNEAQ (reference sequence).